The 20 T cell receptor beta chains below come from one sample, sequenced in a study of T cell changes during pregnancy in multiple sclerosis. TCRdb keeps only in-frame clones here, not all; method: immunoSEQ multiplex PCR. The sample records about 70,000 clones, around 94% being singletons. The starting material was peripheral blood, obtained in the third trimester of pregnancy. These receptors originate from a female donor with multiple sclerosis, enrolled in a pregnancy study.

CDR3 loop: CASSYSRGMGQFF. CDR3 bases: TGTGCCAGCAGTTACTCGAGGGGGATGGGGCAGTTCTTC. The chain is built from TRBV6-5 and TRBJ2-1; a weak D match, TRBD1 (6 bases). V gave up 0 bases and J gave up 12 bases, with 12 bases separating them. Looked up from germline, CDR1 is MNHEY and CDR2 is SVGAGI. The CDR3 sequence is 13 residues long.

V usage is TRBV7-2 and J usage is TRBJ1-1; 8 bases line up with TRBD1. The CDR3 runs to 18 residues. From germline, CDR1 is SGHTA and CDR2 FQGNSA. The junction had 11 bases not matched to a gene; V was cut back by 2 bases and J by 0 bases. The CDR3 here is CASSLWGGQGTMNTEAFF. In nucleotides, the CDR3 is TGTGCCAGCAGCTTATGGGGTGGACAGGGCACCATGAACACTGAAGCTTTCTTT.

The J gene is TRBJ2-2, the V gene TRBV7-2; perhaps TRBD1 as D (6 bases). The V end was cut by 5 bases, the J end by 6 bases, with 10 bases between. The CDR3 is 13 amino acids. Germline CDR1 is SGHTA and CDR2 is FQGNSA. The CDR3, as DNA: TGTGCCAGCAGCCTACAGGGTGCCGGGGAGCTGTTTTTT. Amino acids: CASSLQGAGELFF.

This chain joins TRBV9 and TRBJ2-3, with TRBD2 matching 8 bases. The CDR3 covers 16 residues. V was clipped by 0 bases and J by 1 base; unmatched bases: 4. The germline CDR1 and CDR2 sequences are SGDLS and YYNGEE. CDR3 amino acids: CASSVDPAGGTDTQYF. DNA for the CDR3: TGTGCCAGCAGCGTAGACCCAGCGGGGGGCACAGATACGCAGTATTTT.

The rearrangement uses TRBV10-2 and TRBJ1-1, with D perhaps matching TRBD1 (5 bases). V was cut by 6 bases and J by 8 bases, with 19 bases left in between. Germline CDR1 is WSHSY and CDR2 is SAAADI. The CDR3 is 14 amino acids. The CDR3 loop is CASSKEGVSGEAFF. The CDR3 DNA sequence: TGCGCCAGCAGCAAAGAAGGGGTTTCAGGGGAAGCTTTCTTT.

The chain has TRBV19 and TRBJ1-1; TRBD1 matches at 10 bases. The CDR3 has 15 residues. Germline V gene lookup returns CDR1 LNHDA and CDR2 SQIVND (reference sequence). V shed 6 bases, J shed 0 bases, and the junction held 4 bases outside the gene matches. The CDR3 here is CASSLTGGLNTEAFF. DNA of the CDR3: TGTGCCAGTAGCCTGACAGGGGGCCTGAACACTGAAGCTTTCTTT.

The rearrangement uses TRBV15 and TRBJ2-7, with D hard to call. CDR1 and CDR2 from the germline V gene are LNHNV and YYDKDF (reference sequence). The V end was cut by 5 bases, the J end by 0 bases, with 11 bases between. This CDR3 comprises 14 residues. The CDR3: CATSGSRSSYEQYF. In nucleotides, the CDR3 is TGTGCCACCAGCGGCAGCCGGAGCTCCTACGAGCAGTACTTC.

The gene calls are TRBV2 and TRBJ2-7; 9 bases map to TRBD1. The V gene's germline CDR1 is SNHLY and CDR2 FYNNEI. V lost 3 bases and J lost 5; bases outside the gene matches: 11. The CDR3 contains 16 residues. The CDR3 spells CASSEGQGLGFDEQYF. CDR3 sequence (DNA): TGTGCCAGCAGTGAGGGACAGGGATTAGGCTTTGACGAGCAGTACTTC. The whole variable domain, remainder taken from reference TRBV2 and TRBJ2-7, is EPEVTQTPSHQVTQMGQEVILRCVPISNHLYFYWYRQILGQKVEFLVSFYNNEISEKSEIFDDQFSVERPDGSNFTLKIRSTKLEDSAMYFCASSEGQGLGFDEQYFGPGTRLTVT.

This chain uses TRBV29-1 with TRBJ1-1; D might be TRBD1 (5 bases). This CDR3 is 12 amino acids long. The germline V gene has CDR1 SQVTM and CDR2 ANQGSEA. V was shortened by 7 bases and J by 0 bases, with 9 bases between the two germline ends. The CDR3 is CSALRVNTEAFF. CDR3 in DNA: TGCAGCGCCCTCAGGGTGAACACTGAAGCTTTCTTT.

J is TRBJ1-3 and V is TRBV28, with a possible D match to TRBD1 (5 bases). Trimming left V 8 bases short and J 7 bases short, with 18 bases between. Germline V gene lookup returns CDR1 MDHEN and CDR2 SYDVKM. The CDR3 covers 14 residues. The CDR3 reads CASYRATVSNTIYF. CDR3 nucleotide sequence: TGTGCCAGCTATAGGGCGACAGTCTCCAACACCATATATTTT.

The CDR3 loop is CASSLRQGLGEKLFF. The CDR3 nucleotides read TGTGCCAGCAGTCTGAGACAGGGGCTGGGGGAAAAACTGTTTTTT. The V and J genes are TRBV27 and TRBJ1-4; 8 bases map to TRBD1. The CDR3 is made up of 15 amino acids. The V segment lost 5 bases and the J segment 8 bases; nucleotides outside the gene matches: 10. The germline CDR1 and CDR2 sequences are MNHEY and SMNVEV (reference sequence).

The genes are TRBV6-6 and TRBJ1-1, with a weak D call TRBD1 (6 bases). V lost 6 bases and J 1 base, leaving 6 bases between the germline ends. The CDR3 has 12 amino acids. The germline V gene has CDR1 MNHNY and CDR2 SVGAGI (reference sequence). The CDR3 loop is CASRQGNTEAFF. CDR3 sequence (DNA): TGTGCCAGCAGACAGGGGAACACTGAAGCTTTCTTT.

The chain combines TRBV7-3 with TRBJ2-1, with TRBD2 identical over 8 bases. Germline V gives CDR1 SGHTA, CDR2 FQGTGA. The CDR3 is 14 amino acids. With 1 base clipped from V and 7 bases from J, the junction kept 3 bases outside the gene matches. The CDR3 DNA reads as TGTGCCAGCAGCTTAATAGCGGGGATTAATGAGCAGTTCTTC. Encoded protein: CASSLIAGINEQFF.

This chain links TRBV7-2 with TRBJ2-5; the D gene is possibly TRBD1 (6 bases). The germline gives CDR1 SGHTA, CDR2 FQGNSA. CDR3 length: 13 residues. The V and J ends lost 1 base and 10 bases respectively, with 13 bases between them. The CDR3 loop reads CASSLGRGLDQYF. The CDR3, as DNA: TGTGCCAGCAGCTTAGGCAGGGGTCTAGACCAGTACTTC.

The CDR3 spells CASSRQGTDTQYF. The CDR3 coding sequence is TGTGCCAGCAGCAGACAGGGCACAGATACGCAGTATTTT. The V call is TRBV5-4, the J call TRBJ2-3, with a possible D match to TRBD1 (6 bases). The length of the CDR3 is 13 residues. Germline V gene lookup returns CDR1 SGHNT and CDR2 YYREEE (reference sequence). V was shortened by 4 bases and J by 1 base, with 7 bases between the two germline ends. The variable domain in full, completed from reference TRBV5-4 and TRBJ2-3, reads ETGVTQSPTHLIKTRGQQVTLRCSSQSGHNTVSWYQQALGQGPQFIFQYYREEENGRGNFPPRFSGLQFPNYSSELNVNALELDDSALYLCASSRQGTDTQYFGPGTRLTVL.

V gene TRBV11-2 combines with J gene TRBJ2-3, with no clear D. V was shortened by 5 bases and J by 9 bases, with 15 bases between the two germline ends. Germline CDR1 and CDR2: SGHAT and FQNNGV. The CDR3 sequence is 13 residues long. The CDR3 loop is CASSVTSWQTQYF. The CDR3 DNA reads as TGTGCCAGCAGCGTGACTTCCTGGCAAACGCAGTATTTT.

The rearrangement links TRBV7-2 to TRBJ2-5, with 11 bases that match TRBD2. The CDR3 totals 17 residues. Germline CDR1 and CDR2: SGHTA and FQGNSA. V lost 0 bases to trimming and J lost 2 bases; unmatched junction nucleotides: 5. The CDR3 DNA sequence: TGTGCCAGCAGCTTAGCCCTTAGCGGGGGGGCACAAGAGACCCAGTACTTC. Protein product: CASSLALSGGAQETQYF.

The V call is TRBV6-4, the J call TRBJ2-6; D is ambiguous. The V end was cut by 1 base, the J end by 0 bases, with 4 bases between. Germline V gives CDR1 MRHNA, CDR2 SNTAGT. The CDR3 has 15 amino acids. The CDR3 loop reads CASSDYNSGANVLTF. The CDR3 DNA is TGTGCCAGCAGTGACTACAACTCTGGGGCCAACGTCCTGACTTTC.

V gene TRBV7-3 combines with J gene TRBJ1-1; 8 bases map to TRBD1. V gave up 4 bases and J gave up 1 base; unmatched junction bases: 2. In germline, CDR1 is SGHTA, CDR2 FQGTGA. This CDR3 is built from 14 residues. This chain's CDR3 is CASSSGTGNTEAFF. The CDR3 DNA sequence: TGTGCCAGCAGCTCAGGGACAGGGAACACTGAAGCTTTCTTT.

The chain links TRBV7-8 to TRBJ2-7; D may be TRBD1 (5 bases). The CDR3 is made up of 12 amino acids. Germline CDR1 and CDR2: SGHVS and FQNEAQ. V lost 4 bases and J 3 bases, leaving 7 bases between the germline ends. CDR3: CASSYQGYEQYF. CDR3 DNA: TGTGCCAGCAGCTACCAGGGCTACGAGCAGTACTTC.